This entry lists 16 T cell receptor beta chains sequenced from one sample in a study of blood T cell repertoires in COVID-19. The table came from immunoSEQ multiplex PCR; TCRdb's copy has only in-frame clones and leaves some out. The data contain about 330,000 clones, 87% of them singletons. Sequencing input: PBMCs or T cells enriched from blood (not recorded which). The receptors shown here come from a woman in her 30s who had recovered from COVID-19.

The chain is built from TRBV27 and TRBJ2-1; 7 bases agree with TRBD1. Trimming took 6 bases from V and 3 from J; bases not matched to a gene: 8. Germline CDR1 is MNHEY and CDR2 is SMNVEV (reference sequence). CDR3 length: 15 amino acids. CDR3: CASRVRGGRYNEQFF. As DNA, the CDR3 is TGTGCCAGCAGGGTTCGAGGGGGCCGCTACAATGAGCAGTTCTTC.

V is TRBV12-3 or TRBV12-4 and J is TRBJ1-5; maybe TRBD1 (5 bases). The CDR3 length is 13 residues. The V end lost 3 bases, the J end lost 7 bases, and 10 bases lay between the germline ends. DNA of the CDR3: TGTGCCAGCAGTTTGCGGGGCGGACAGCCCCAGCATTTT. Amino acids: CASSLRGGQPQHF.

This rearrangement joins TRBV4-2 to TRBJ2-7; 8 bases match TRBD2. The germline V gene has CDR1 LGHNA and CDR2 YNFKEQ. V gave up 4 bases and J gave up 0 bases; unmatched junction bases: 23. The CDR3 spans 21 residues. The CDR3 DNA follows: TGTGCCAGCAGCCGTCCCGGGTCTGGCGGGGGGTCCCAACTTAGCTCCTACGAGCAGTACTTC. It encodes CASSRPGSGGGSQLSSYEQYF.

The chain couples TRBV4-2 to TRBJ2-3; 11 nucleotides match TRBD2. The CDR3 has 15 residues. The V gene's germline CDR1 is LGHNA and CDR2 YNFKEQ. The trim removed 3 bases at V and 2 bases at J, leaving 1 base unmatched. As DNA, the CDR3 is TGTGCCAGCAGCCAGACTAGCGGGGACACAGATACGCAGTATTTT. It codes for CASSQTSGDTDTQYF.

This chain uses TRBV28 with TRBJ2-7, with D possibly matching TRBD1 (5 bases). V was clipped by 1 base and J by 5 bases, with 12 bases between them. The CDR3 length is 14 residues. Germline V lookup: CDR1 MDHEN, CDR2 SYDVKM. The CDR3 loop reads CASSLFSGKNEQYF. The DNA for the CDR3 is TGTGCCAGCAGTTTATTTTCAGGGAAGAACGAGCAGTACTTC.

The chain employs TRBV7-8 and TRBJ1-1; unclear D gene. Germline CDR1 is SGHVS and CDR2 is FQNEAQ. Deletions cut 1 base from V and 1 base from J, with 7 bases between. The length of the CDR3 is 14 residues. CDR3 protein: CASSLEVANTEAFF. As DNA, the CDR3 is TGTGCCAGCAGCTTAGAAGTGGCGAACACTGAAGCTTTCTTT.

The genes are TRBV28 and TRBJ1-4; the D gene is possibly TRBD1 (6 bases). Germline V CDR1 and CDR2: MDHEN, SYDVKM. The CDR3 spans 17 residues. V was trimmed by 4 bases and J by 4 bases, leaving 19 bases between them. The DNA of the CDR3 is TGTGCCAGCAGTTACCCCGGGGGGGGCGCCGGTAATGAAAAACTGTTTTTT. This sequence encodes CASSYPGGGAGNEKLFF.

The chain couples TRBV5-5 to TRBJ1-4; the match to TRBD1 covers 8 bases. Germline CDR1 and CDR2: SGHKS and YYEKEE (reference sequence). V lost 4 bases to trimming and J lost 0 bases; unmatched junction nucleotides: 5. CDR3 size: 16 residues. CDR3 in amino acids: CASSRQGITTNEKLFF. The CDR3 nucleotides are TGTGCCAGCAGCCGACAGGGGATAACAACTAATGAAAAACTGTTTTTT.

The chain links TRBV7-2 to TRBJ2-3; 14 bases fit TRBD2. Trimming took 5 bases from V and 3 from J; bases not matched to a gene: 10. Germline CDR1 and CDR2: SGHTA and FQGNSA. The CDR3 is made up of 18 amino acids. Here the CDR3 DNA reads TGTGCCAGCAGCCGCAGACTAGCGGGGGGGCGGGTGACAGATACGCAGTATTTT. It encodes CASSRRLAGGRVTDTQYF.

V and J are TRBV18 and TRBJ1-4, with D perhaps TRBD1 (5 bases). The germline V gene encodes CDR1 KGHSH and CDR2 LQKENI. This CDR3 spans 14 amino acids. The V gene lost 6 bases and the J gene lost 5 bases, with 13 bases spanning the gap. This CDR3 reads CASSPRKGNEKLFF. In DNA form, the CDR3 reads TGTGCCAGCTCCCCGAGGAAGGGGAATGAAAAACTGTTTTTT.

This clone was recorded only once. The V gene is TRBV27, the J gene TRBJ1-4; maybe TRBD1 (5 bases). V shed 3 bases and J shed 5 bases, with 19 bases lying between them. The CDR3 extends over 17 amino acids. CDR1 MNHEY and CDR2 SMNVEV come from the germline V gene (reference sequence). CDR3: CASSFSRGPRGNEKLFF. In nucleotides, the CDR3 is TGTGCCAGCAGTTTCTCGCGGGGTCCTAGGGGAAATGAAAAACTGTTTTTT.

V and J are TRBV2 and TRBJ1-5, with D perhaps matching TRBD1 (6 bases). V lost 6 bases and J 2 bases, leaving 14 bases between the germline ends. Germline CDR1 is SNHLY and CDR2 is FYNNEI. The CDR3 has 15 amino acids. The CDR3 region is CASSGEQGGNQPQHF. In DNA form, the CDR3 reads TGTGCCAGCAGCGGGGAACAGGGTGGCAATCAGCCCCAGCATTTT.

The J gene is TRBJ2-7, the V gene TRBV5-1; 9 bases are a match to TRBD1. The germline CDR1 and CDR2 sequences are SGHRS and YFSETQ. With 4 bases clipped from V and 6 bases from J, the junction kept 14 bases outside the gene matches. The CDR3 contains 16 residues. The CDR3 DNA is TGCGCCAGCAGCCTATTAGCCGGGACAGGGACCCTCGAGCAGTACTTC. Translation gives CASSLLAGTGTLEQYF.

The rearrangement joins TRBV4-3 to TRBJ2-4; D is possibly TRBD2 (6 bases). Trimming stripped 4 bases from V and 8 bases from J, with 15 bases between. Looked up from germline, CDR1 is LGHNA and CDR2 is YSLEER. The CDR3 consists of 14 residues. In DNA, the CDR3 is TGCGCCAGCAGCCCAAGACCCAGGGAGGACATTCAGTACTTC. Its translation is CASSPRPREDIQYF.

The chain employs TRBV10-3 and TRBJ2-5, with a tentative D call TRBD2 (5 bases). V was cut by 1 base and J by 7 bases, with 13 bases left in between. The CDR3 loop spans 14 amino acids. Germline assignment: CDR1 ENHRY and CDR2 SYGVKD. CDR3 nucleotides: TGTGCCATCAGTGAGTTAAGCGGCTCAGGGACCCAGTACTTC. This gives the protein CAISELSGSGTQYF.

The chain has TRBV19 and TRBJ1-1; 8 bases agree with TRBD1. Germline loops: CDR1 LNHDA, CDR2 SQIVND (reference sequence). V lost 2 bases, J lost 6 bases, and 8 bases stayed unmatched. The CDR3 spans 15 residues. The CDR3 DNA reads as TGTGCCAGTAGTATAACCCCGGACAGGGCGGCTGAAGCTTTCTTT. It encodes CASSITPDRAAEAFF.